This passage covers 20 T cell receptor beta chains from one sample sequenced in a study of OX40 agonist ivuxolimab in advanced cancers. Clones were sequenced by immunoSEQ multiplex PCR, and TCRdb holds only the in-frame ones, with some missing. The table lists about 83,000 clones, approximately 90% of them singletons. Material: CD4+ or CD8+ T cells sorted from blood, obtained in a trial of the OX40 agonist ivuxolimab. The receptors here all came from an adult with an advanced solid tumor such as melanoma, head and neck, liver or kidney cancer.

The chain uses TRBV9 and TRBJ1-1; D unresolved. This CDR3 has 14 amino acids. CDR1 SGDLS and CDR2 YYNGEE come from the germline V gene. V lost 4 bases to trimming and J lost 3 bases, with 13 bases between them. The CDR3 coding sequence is TGTGCCAGCAGCCCCCGACTGGGGTACACTGAAGCTTTCTTT. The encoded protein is CASSPRLGYTEAFF. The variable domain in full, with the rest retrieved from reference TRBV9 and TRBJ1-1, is DSGVTQTPKHLITATGQRVTLRCSPRSGDLSVYWYQQSLDQGLQFLIQYYNGEERAKGNILERFSAQQFPDLHSELNLSSLELGDSALYFCASSPRLGYTEAFFGQGTRLTVV.

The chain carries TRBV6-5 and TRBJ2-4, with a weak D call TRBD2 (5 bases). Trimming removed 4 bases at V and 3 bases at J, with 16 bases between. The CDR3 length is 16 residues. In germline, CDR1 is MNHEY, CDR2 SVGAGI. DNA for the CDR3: TGTGCCAGCAGTTGGGGAAGCATAGGAGGCAAAAACATTCAGTACTTC. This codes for CASSWGSIGGKNIQYF.

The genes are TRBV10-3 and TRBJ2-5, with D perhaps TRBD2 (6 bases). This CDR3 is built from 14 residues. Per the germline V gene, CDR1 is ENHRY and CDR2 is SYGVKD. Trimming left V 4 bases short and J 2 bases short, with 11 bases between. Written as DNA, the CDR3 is TGTGCCATCAGTGGTACTGGGAGGCAAGAGACCCAGTACTTC. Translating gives CAISGTGRQETQYF.

The DNA for the CDR3 is TGCGCCAGCAGCCAAGATCGGACTAGCGGTAGCACAGATACGCAGTATTTT. Protein: CASSQDRTSGSTDTQYF. The J gene is TRBJ2-3, the V gene TRBV4-1, with 10 bases that match TRBD2. The CDR3 covers 17 residues. With 0 bases clipped from V and 0 bases from J, the junction kept 3 bases outside the gene matches. From germline, CDR1 is MGHRA and CDR2 YSYEKL.

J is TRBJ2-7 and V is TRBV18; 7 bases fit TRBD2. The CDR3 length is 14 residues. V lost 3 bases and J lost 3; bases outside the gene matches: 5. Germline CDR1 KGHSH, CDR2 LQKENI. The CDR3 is CASSPGTNNYEQYF. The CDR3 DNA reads TGTGCCAGCTCACCTGGGACTAACAACTACGAGCAGTACTTC.

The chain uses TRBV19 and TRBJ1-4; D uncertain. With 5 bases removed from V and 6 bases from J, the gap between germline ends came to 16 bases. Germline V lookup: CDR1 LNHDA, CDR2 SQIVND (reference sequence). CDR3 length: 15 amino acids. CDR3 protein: CASSPGSIKDEKLFF. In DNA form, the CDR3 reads TGTGCCAGTAGTCCCGGTTCTATCAAGGATGAAAAACTGTTTTTT.

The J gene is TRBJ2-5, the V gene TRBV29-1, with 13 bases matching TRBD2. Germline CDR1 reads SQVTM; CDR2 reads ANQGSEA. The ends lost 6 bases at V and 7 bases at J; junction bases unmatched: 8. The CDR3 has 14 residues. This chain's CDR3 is CSVAGLAGEATQYF. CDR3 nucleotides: TGCAGCGTGGCCGGACTAGCGGGAGAGGCGACCCAGTACTTC.

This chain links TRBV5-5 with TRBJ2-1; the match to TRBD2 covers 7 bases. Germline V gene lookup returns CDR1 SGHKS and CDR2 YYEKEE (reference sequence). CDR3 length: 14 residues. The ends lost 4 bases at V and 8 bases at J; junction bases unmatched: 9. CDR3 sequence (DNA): TGTGCCAGCAGCCCCTGGGGGGAGGGATATGAGCAGTTCTTC. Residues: CASSPWGEGYEQFF.

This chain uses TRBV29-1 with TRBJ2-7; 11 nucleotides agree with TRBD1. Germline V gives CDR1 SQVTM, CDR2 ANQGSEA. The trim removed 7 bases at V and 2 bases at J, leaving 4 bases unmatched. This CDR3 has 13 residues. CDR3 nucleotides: TGCAGCGCGGGACAGGGGGTTACCTACGAGCAGTACTTC. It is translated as CSAGQGVTYEQYF.

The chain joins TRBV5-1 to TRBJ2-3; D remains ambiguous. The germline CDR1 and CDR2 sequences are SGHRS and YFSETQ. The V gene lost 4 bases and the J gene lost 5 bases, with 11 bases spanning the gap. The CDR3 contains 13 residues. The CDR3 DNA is TGCGCCAGCAGCCCGCGACCTGGAGATACGCAGTATTTT. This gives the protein CASSPRPGDTQYF.

The CDR3 nucleotides are TGTGCCAGCAGCTTAGAGGGTCGGGAAGGGGACTATGGCTACACCTTC. This gives the protein CASSLEGREGDYGYTF. The chain joins TRBV11-3 to TRBJ1-2, with D possibly being TRBD1 (5 bases). The germline V gene encodes CDR1 SGHNT and CDR2 YENEEA. The CDR3 length is 16 residues. Trimming left V 0 bases short and J 3 bases short, with 14 bases between. The full variable domain, rest sourced from reference TRBV11-3 and TRBJ1-2, is EAGVVQSPRYKIIEKKQPVAFWCNPISGHNTLYWYLQNLGQGPELLIRYENEEAVDDSQLPKDRFSAERLKGVDSTLKIQPAELGDSAVYLCASSLEGREGDYGYTFGSGTRLTVV.

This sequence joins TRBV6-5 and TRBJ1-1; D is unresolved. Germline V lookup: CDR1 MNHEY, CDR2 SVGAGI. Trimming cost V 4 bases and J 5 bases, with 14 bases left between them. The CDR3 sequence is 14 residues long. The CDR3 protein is CASSSRDPRTEAFF. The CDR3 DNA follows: TGTGCCAGCAGTTCCCGAGACCCGAGGACTGAAGCTTTCTTT.

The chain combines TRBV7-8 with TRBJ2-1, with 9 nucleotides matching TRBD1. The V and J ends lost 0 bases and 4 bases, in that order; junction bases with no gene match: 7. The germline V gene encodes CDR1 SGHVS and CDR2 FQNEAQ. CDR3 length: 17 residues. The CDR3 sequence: CASSLAGQGQGYNEQFF. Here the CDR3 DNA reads TGTGCCAGCAGCTTAGCGGGACAAGGACAGGGGTACAATGAGCAGTTCTTC.

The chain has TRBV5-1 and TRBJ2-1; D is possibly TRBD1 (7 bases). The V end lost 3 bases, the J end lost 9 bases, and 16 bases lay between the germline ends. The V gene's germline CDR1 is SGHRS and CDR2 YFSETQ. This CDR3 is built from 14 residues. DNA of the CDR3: TGCGCCAGCAGCTGGGAGGAGGGGGCAGGTGAGCAGTTCTTC. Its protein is CASSWEEGAGEQFF.

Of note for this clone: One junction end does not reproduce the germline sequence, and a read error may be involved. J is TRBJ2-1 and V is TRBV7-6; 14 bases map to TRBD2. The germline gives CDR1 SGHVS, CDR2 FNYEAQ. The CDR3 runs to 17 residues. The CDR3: CTSSPGTSGRVGHEQFF. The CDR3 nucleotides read TGTACCAGCAGCCCGGGGACTAGCGGGAGAGTGGGCCATGAGCAGTTCTTC.

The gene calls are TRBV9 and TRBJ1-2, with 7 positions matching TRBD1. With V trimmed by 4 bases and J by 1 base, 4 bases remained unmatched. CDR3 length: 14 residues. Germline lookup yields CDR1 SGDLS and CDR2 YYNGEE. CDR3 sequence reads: CASSSGGGNYGYTF. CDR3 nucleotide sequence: TGTGCCAGCAGCTCAGGGGGGGGTAACTATGGCTACACCTTC.

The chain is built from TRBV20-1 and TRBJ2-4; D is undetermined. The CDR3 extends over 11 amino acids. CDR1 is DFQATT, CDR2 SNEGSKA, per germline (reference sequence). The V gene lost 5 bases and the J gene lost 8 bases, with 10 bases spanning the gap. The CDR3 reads CSAEFWDIQYF. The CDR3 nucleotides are TGCAGTGCTGAATTTTGGGACATTCAGTACTTC.

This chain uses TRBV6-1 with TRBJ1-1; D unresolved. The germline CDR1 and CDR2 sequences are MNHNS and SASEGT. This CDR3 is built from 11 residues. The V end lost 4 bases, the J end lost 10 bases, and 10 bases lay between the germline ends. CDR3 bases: TGTGCCAGCAGTGGAAGGGCTGGAGCTTTCTTT. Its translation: CASSGRAGAFF.

The CDR3 DNA reads TGTGCCAGCCCCCGAAACAGCTCCTACGAGCAGTACTTC. Residues: CASPRNSSYEQYF. The V call is TRBV7-7, the J call TRBJ2-7; D call uncertain. Germline-derived CDR1 and CDR2 are SSHAT and FNYEAQ (reference sequence). The CDR3 is made up of 13 amino acids. The V end lost 8 bases, the J end lost 0 bases, and 11 bases lay between the germline ends.

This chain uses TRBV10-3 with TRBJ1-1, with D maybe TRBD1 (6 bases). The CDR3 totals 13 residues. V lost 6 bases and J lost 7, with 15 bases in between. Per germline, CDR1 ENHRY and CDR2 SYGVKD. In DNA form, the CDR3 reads TGTGCCATCAGGATAGACAGGACTATTGAAGCTTTCTTT. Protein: CAIRIDRTIEAFF.